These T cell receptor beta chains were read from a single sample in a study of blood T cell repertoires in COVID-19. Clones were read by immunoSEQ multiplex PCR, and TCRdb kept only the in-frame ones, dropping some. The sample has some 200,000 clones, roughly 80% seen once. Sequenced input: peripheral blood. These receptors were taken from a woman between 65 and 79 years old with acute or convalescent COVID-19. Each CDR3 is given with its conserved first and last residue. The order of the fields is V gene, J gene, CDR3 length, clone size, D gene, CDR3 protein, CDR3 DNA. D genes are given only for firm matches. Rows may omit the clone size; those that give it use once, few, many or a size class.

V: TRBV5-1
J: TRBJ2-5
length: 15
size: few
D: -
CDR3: CASSLVGQQQETQYF
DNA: TGCGCCAGCAGCTTGGTAGGACAGCAACAAGAGACCCAGTACTTC

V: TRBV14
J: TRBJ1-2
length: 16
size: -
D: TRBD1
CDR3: CASSQGKNRDSYGYTF
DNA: TGTGCCAGCAGCCAAGGAAAGAACCGGGACAGCTATGGCTACACCTTC

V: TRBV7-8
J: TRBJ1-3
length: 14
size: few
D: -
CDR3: CASSRARGGNTIYF
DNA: TGTGCCAGCAGCCGAGCGAGAGGGGGAAACACCATATATTTT

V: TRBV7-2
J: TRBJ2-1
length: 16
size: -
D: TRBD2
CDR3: CASSLDLAGGLDEQFF
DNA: TGTGCCAGCAGCTTAGATCTAGCGGGGGGGCTAGATGAGCAGTTCTTC

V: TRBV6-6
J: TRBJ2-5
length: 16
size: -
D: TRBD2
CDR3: CASSYDLAGGRETQYF
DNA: TGTGCCAGCAGTTACGATCTAGCGGGGGGTCGGGAGACCCAGTACTTC

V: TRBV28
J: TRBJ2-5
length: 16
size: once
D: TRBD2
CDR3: CASSDRLAGAKETQYF
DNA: TGTGCCAGCAGCGACCGACTAGCGGGGGCCAAAGAGACCCAGTACTTC

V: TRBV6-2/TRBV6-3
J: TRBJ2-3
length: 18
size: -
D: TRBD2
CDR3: CASSLQPGLAGSADTQYF
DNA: TGTGCCAGCAGTCTCCAACCGGGACTAGCGGGGTCGGCAGATACGCAGTATTTT

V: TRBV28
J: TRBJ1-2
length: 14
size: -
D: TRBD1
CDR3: CASSAGQGAGGYTF
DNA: TGTGCCAGCAGTGCAGGACAGGGGGCTGGTGGCTACACCTTC

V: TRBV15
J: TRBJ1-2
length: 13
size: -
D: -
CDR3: CATSRDKFYGYTF
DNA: TGTGCCACCAGCAGGGACAAGTTCTATGGCTACACCTTC

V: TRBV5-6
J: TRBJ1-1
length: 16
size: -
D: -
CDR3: CASSLVGQGMGTEAFF
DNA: TGTGCCAGCAGCTTGGTAGGCCAGGGTATGGGCACTGAAGCTTTCTTT

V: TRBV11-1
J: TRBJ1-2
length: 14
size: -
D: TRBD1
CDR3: CASSQQGGWEGYTF
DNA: TGTGCCAGCAGCCAGCAGGGGGGATGGGAAGGCTACACCTTC

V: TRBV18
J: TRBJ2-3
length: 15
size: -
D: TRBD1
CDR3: CASSPGTGDTDTQYF
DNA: TGTGCCAGCTCACCCGGGACAGGGGACACAGATACGCAGTATTTT

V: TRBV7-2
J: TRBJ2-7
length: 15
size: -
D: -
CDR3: CASSLDPESSYEQYF
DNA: TGTGCCAGCAGCTTAGATCCTGAGAGCTCCTACGAGCAGTACTTC

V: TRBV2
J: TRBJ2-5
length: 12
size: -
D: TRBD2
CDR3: CASTSGGETQYF
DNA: TGTGCCTCTACTAGCGGTGGGGAGACCCAGTACTTC

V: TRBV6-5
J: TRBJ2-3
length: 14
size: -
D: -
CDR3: CASSFNLISNTQYF
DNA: TGTGCCAGCAGTTTTAACTTGATTTCGAATACGCAGTATTTT

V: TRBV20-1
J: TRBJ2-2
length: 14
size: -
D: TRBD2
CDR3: CSASIAGGPRELFF
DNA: TGCAGTGCTAGTATAGCGGGGGGGCCGCGAGAGCTGTTTTTT

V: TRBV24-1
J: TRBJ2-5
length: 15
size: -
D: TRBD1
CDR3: CATSDNDRGTETQYF
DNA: TGTGCCACCAGTGATAACGACAGGGGAACAGAGACCCAGTACTTC

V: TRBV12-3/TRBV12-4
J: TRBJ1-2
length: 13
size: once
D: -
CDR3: CASSLDFSYGYTF
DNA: TGTGCCAGCAGTTTGGACTTTTCCTATGGCTACACCTTC

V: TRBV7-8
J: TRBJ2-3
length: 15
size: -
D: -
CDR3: CASSLAQGHTDTQYF
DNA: TGTGCCAGCAGCTTAGCTCAGGGACACACAGATACGCAGTATTTT

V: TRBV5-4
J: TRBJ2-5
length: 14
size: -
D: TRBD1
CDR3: CASSLQGAEETQYF
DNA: TGTGCCAGCAGCCTGCAGGGGGCGGAGGAGACCCAGTACTTC

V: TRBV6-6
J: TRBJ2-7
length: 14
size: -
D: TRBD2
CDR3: CASTTTSGVYEQYF
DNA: TGTGCCAGCACCACGACTAGCGGGGTCTACGAGCAGTACTTC

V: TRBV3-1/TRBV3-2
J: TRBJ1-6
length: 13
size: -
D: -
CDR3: CASSQGDNSPLHF
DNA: TGTGCCAGCAGCCAAGGAGATAATTCACCCCTCCACTTT

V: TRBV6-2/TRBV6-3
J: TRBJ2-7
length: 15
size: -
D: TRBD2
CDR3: CASSYGALAGALMYF
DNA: TGTGCCAGCAGTTACGGAGCGCTAGCGGGGGCTCTTATGTACTTC

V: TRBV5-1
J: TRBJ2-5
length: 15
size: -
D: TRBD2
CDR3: CASSLTGLASETQYF
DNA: TGCGCCAGCAGCTTGACGGGACTAGCATCAGAGACCCAGTACTTC

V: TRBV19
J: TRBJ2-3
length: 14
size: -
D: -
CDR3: CASGRGTFTDTQYF
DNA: TGTGCCAGTGGGCGCGGGACGTTCACAGATACGCAGTATTTT

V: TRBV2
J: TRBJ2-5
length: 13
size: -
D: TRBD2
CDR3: CASSGLIGETQYF
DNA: TGTGCCAGTTCGGGACTAATAGGGGAGACCCAGTACTTC

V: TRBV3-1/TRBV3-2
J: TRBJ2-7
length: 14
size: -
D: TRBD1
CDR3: CASSRGQGPYEQYF
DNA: TGTGCCAGCAGCCGCGGACAGGGGCCTTACGAGCAGTACTTC

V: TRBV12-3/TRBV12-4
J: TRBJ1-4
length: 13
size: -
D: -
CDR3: CASSQDLVEKLFF
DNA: TGTGCCAGCAGTCAAGACCTAGTTGAAAAACTGTTTTTT

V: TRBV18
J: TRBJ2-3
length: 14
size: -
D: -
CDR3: CASSPGTGLDTQYF
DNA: TGTGCCAGCTCACCCGGGACTGGTCTTGATACGCAGTATTTT

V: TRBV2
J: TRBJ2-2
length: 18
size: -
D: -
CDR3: CASSRTSTGFGNTGELFF
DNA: TGTGCCAGCAGCCGAACTTCGACGGGATTCGGGAACACCGGGGAGCTGTTTTTT

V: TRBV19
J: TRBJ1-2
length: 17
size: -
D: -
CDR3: CASSIQRPQRSNYGYTF
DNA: TGTGCCAGTAGTATTCAGCGTCCCCAACGGTCCAACTATGGCTACACCTTC

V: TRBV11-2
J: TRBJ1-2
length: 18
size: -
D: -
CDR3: CASSSRRRGGGGTYGYTF
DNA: TGTGCCAGCAGCTCGCGCCGCAGAGGAGGGGGGGGGACTTATGGCTACACCTTC

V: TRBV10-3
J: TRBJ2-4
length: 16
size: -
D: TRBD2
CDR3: CAISDSGTLAKNIQYF
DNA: TGTGCCATCAGTGATAGCGGGACCTTAGCCAAAAACATTCAGTACTTC

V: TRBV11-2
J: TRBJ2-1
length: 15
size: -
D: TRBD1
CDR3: CASSASGTGGNEQFF
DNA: TGTGCCAGCAGCGCCTCCGGGACAGGGGGCAATGAGCAGTTCTTC

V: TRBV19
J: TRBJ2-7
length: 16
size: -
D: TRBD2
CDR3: CASSPTGGGRSYEQYF
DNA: TGTGCCAGTAGTCCCACTGGCGGGGGTCGCTCCTACGAGCAGTACTTC

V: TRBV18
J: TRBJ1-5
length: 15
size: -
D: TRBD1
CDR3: CASSPGQGVGQPQHF
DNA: TGTGCCAGCTCACCCGGACAGGGCGTGGGTCAGCCCCAGCATTTT

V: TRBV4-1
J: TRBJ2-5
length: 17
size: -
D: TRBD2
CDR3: CASSQERASGIQETQYF
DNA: TGCGCCAGCAGCCAAGAGAGGGCTAGCGGGATCCAAGAGACCCAGTACTTC